Listed below are T cell receptor beta chains from one sample, sequenced in a study of blood T cell repertoires in COVID-19. TCRdb's copy holds only in-frame clones and misses some; the assay was immunoSEQ multiplex PCR. This table has about 130,000 clones, 84% appearing once. Sequences were obtained from peripheral blood. The receptors were sampled from a woman between 55 and 75 years old with acute or convalescent COVID-19. CDR3s include the opening cysteine and the closing phenylalanine or tryptophan. A D gene is named only where the DNA matches it firmly. Only part of the rows carry a size: once, few, many, or a class if the clone is expanded.

clone_size: NA
v_call: TRBV6-1
d_call: TRBD1
j_call: TRBJ1-2
cdr3_aa: CASSELRTGPYGYTF
cdr3_nt: TGTGCCAGCAGTGAACTCCGGACAGGGCCATATGGCTACACCTTC

clone_size: NA
v_call: TRBV21-1
d_call: NA
j_call: TRBJ2-3
cdr3_aa: CASSKVVFVRRAGSDTQYF
cdr3_nt: TGTGCCAGCAGCAAAGTGGTGTTCGTTCGCCGGGCGGGGTCAGATACGCAGTATTTT

clone_size: NA
v_call: TRBV5-1
d_call: NA
j_call: TRBJ2-3
cdr3_aa: CASSLPSATDTQYF
cdr3_nt: TGCGCCAGCAGCTTGCCCAGTGCAACAGATACGCAGTATTTT

clone_size: NA
v_call: TRBV3-1/TRBV3-2
d_call: NA
j_call: TRBJ1-6
cdr3_aa: CASSQTGNSPLHF
cdr3_nt: TGTGCCAGCAGCCAAACAGGGAATTCACCCCTCCACTTT

clone_size: NA
v_call: TRBV6-7
d_call: TRBD2
j_call: TRBJ2-2
cdr3_aa: CPPRGGGRLCRRPAGELFF
cdr3_nt: TGTCCCCCCCGCGGGGGGGGGCGTTTATGCAGGCGACCGGCCGGGGAGCTGTTTTTT

clone_size: NA
v_call: TRBV28
d_call: NA
j_call: TRBJ2-2
cdr3_aa: CASSTANTGELFF
cdr3_nt: TGTGCCAGCAGTACGGCGAACACCGGGGAGCTGTTTTTT

clone_size: NA
v_call: TRBV7-3
d_call: NA
j_call: TRBJ1-1
cdr3_aa: CASSFGLNTEAFF
cdr3_nt: TGTGCCAGCAGCTTCGGGTTGAACACTGAAGCTTTCTTT

clone_size: NA
v_call: TRBV5-4
d_call: NA
j_call: TRBJ1-1
cdr3_aa: CASSSRSTEAFF
cdr3_nt: TGTGCCAGCAGTTCTAGATCCACTGAAGCTTTCTTT

clone_size: few
v_call: TRBV6-5
d_call: NA
j_call: TRBJ1-1
cdr3_aa: CASRGETEAFF
cdr3_nt: TGTGCCAGCAGGGGCGAGACTGAAGCTTTCTTT

clone_size: NA
v_call: TRBV5-1
d_call: TRBD1
j_call: TRBJ1-2
cdr3_aa: CASGSGDSFNYGYTF
cdr3_nt: TGCGCCAGCGGCTCAGGGGACAGTTTTAACTATGGCTACACCTTC

clone_size: NA
v_call: TRBV10-3
d_call: NA
j_call: TRBJ1-1
cdr3_aa: CAISTRDPNTEAFF
cdr3_nt: TGTGCCATATCGACACGAGACCCGAACACTGAAGCTTTCTTT

clone_size: NA
v_call: TRBV11-2
d_call: TRBD1
j_call: TRBJ2-1
cdr3_aa: CASSLYRGVNNEQFF
cdr3_nt: TGTGCCAGCAGCTTATACAGGGGAGTCAATAATGAGCAGTTCTTC

clone_size: once
v_call: TRBV6-1
d_call: TRBD2
j_call: TRBJ2-3
cdr3_aa: CASSELAGETDTQYF
cdr3_nt: TGTGCCAGCAGTGAACTAGCGGGGGAGACAGATACGCAGTATTTT

clone_size: NA
v_call: TRBV30
d_call: TRBD1
j_call: TRBJ1-4
cdr3_aa: CAWSGQGGEKLFF
cdr3_nt: TGTGCCTGGTCGGGACAGGGTGGCGAAAAACTGTTTTTT

clone_size: NA
v_call: TRBV9
d_call: NA
j_call: TRBJ2-3
cdr3_aa: CASSVGGSWSDTQYF
cdr3_nt: TGTGCCAGCAGCGTAGGGGGCTCGTGGTCAGATACGCAGTATTTT

clone_size: NA
v_call: TRBV6-5
d_call: NA
j_call: TRBJ2-1
cdr3_aa: CASSYRDWNEQFF
cdr3_nt: TGTGCCAGCAGTTATCGAGACTGGAATGAGCAGTTCTTC

clone_size: NA
v_call: TRBV7-2
d_call: NA
j_call: TRBJ1-1
cdr3_aa: CASSPWGGTEAFF
cdr3_nt: TGTGCCAGCAGCCCCTGGGGGGGCACTGAAGCTTTCTTT